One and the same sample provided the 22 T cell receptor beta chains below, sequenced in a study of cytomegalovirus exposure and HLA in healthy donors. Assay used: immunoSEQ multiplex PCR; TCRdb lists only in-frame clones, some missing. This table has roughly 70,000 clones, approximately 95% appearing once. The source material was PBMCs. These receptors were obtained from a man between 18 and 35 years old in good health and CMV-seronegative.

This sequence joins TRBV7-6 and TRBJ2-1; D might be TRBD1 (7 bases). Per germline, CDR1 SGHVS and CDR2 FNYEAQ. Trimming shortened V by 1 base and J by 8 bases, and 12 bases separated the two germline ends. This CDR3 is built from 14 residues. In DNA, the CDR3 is TGTGCCAGCAGCTTAGTCGACAGGGACTATGAGCAGTTCTTC. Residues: CASSLVDRDYEQFF.

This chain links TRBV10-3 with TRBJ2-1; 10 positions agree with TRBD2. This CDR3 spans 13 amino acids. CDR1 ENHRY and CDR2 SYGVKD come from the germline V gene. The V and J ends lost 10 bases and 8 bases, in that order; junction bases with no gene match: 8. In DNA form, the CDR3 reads TGTGCCACTCTGAACGGACTAGCGGATGAGCAGTTCTTC. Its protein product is CATLNGLADEQFF.

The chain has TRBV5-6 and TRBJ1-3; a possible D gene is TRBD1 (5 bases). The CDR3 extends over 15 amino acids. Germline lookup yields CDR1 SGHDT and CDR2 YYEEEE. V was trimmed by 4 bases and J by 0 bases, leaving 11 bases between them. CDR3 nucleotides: TGTGCCAGCAGCCGGCGGGGGATCTCTGGAAACACCATATATTTT. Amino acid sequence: CASSRRGISGNTIYF.

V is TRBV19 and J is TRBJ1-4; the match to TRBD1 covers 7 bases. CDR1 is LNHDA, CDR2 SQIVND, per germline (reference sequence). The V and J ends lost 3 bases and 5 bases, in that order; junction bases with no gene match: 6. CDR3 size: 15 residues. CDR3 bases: TGTGCCAGTAGTATTTTGACAGGGTGGAATGAAAAACTGTTTTTT. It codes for CASSILTGWNEKLFF.

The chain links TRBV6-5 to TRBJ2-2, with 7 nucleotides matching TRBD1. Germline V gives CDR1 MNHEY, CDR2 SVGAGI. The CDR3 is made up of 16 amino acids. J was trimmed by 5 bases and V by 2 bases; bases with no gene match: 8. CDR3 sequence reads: CASSYPTGIQTGELFF. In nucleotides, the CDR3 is TGTGCCAGCAGTTACCCGACAGGGATTCAAACCGGGGAGCTGTTTTTT.

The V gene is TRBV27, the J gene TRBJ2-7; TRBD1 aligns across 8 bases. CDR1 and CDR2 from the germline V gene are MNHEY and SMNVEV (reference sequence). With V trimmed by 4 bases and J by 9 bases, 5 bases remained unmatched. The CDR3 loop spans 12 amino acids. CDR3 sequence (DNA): TGTGCCAGCAGTTACAGGGGGGCCGGGCAGTACTTC. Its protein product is CASSYRGAGQYF.

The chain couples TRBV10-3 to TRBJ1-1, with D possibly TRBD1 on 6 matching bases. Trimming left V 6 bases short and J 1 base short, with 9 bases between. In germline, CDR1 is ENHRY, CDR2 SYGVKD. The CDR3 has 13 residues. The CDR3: CAIRKQGNTEAFF. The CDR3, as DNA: TGTGCCATCAGAAAACAGGGGAACACTGAAGCTTTCTTT.

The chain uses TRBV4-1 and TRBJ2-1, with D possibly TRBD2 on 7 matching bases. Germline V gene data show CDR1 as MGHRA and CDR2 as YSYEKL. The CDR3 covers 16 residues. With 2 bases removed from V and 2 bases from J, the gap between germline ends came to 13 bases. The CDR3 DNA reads TGCGCCAGCAGCCAAAACCGGGGGGCCCCCTACAATGAGCAGTTCTTC. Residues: CASSQNRGAPYNEQFF.

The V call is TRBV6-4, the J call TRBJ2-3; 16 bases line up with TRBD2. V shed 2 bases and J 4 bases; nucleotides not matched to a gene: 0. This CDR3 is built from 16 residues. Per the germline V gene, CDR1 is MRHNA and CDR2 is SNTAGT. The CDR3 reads CASSDGTSGGADTQYF. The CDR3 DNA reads TGTGCCAGCAGTGACGGGACTAGCGGGGGGGCAGATACGCAGTATTTT.

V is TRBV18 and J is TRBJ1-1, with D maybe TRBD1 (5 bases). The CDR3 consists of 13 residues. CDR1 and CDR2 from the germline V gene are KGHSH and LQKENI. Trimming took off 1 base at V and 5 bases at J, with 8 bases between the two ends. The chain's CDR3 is CASSPLPGTEAFF. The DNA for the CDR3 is TGTGCCAGCTCACCACTCCCAGGGACTGAAGCTTTCTTT.

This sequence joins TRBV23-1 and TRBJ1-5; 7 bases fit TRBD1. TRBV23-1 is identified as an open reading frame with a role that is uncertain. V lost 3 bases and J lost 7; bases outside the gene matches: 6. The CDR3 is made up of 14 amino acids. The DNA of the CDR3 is TGCGCCAGCAGTCACCCAGACAGGGAGCAGCCCCAGCATTTT. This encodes CASSHPDREQPQHF.

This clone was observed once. DNA for the CDR3: TGTGCCAGCAGTCCTGACAGCCCGTTGCAGCCCCAGCATTTT. The encoded protein is CASSPDSPLQPQHF. The chain combines TRBV28 with TRBJ1-5; D perhaps matches TRBD1 (5 bases). CDR1 and CDR2 (germline): MDHEN, SYDVKM. The CDR3 covers 14 residues. The V and J ends lost 5 bases and 7 bases respectively, with 15 bases between them.

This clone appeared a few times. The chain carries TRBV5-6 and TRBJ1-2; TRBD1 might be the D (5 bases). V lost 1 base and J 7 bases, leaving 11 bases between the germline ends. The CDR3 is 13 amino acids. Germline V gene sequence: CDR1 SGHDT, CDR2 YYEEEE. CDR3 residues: CASSLTDMGGYTF. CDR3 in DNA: TGTGCCAGCAGCTTGACGGACATGGGTGGCTACACCTTC.

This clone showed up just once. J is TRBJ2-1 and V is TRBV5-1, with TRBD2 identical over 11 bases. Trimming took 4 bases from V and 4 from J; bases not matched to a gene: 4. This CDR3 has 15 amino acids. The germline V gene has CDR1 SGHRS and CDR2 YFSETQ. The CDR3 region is CASSLSGGAYNEQFF. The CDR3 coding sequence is TGCGCCAGCAGCCTTAGCGGGGGGGCGTACAATGAGCAGTTCTTC.

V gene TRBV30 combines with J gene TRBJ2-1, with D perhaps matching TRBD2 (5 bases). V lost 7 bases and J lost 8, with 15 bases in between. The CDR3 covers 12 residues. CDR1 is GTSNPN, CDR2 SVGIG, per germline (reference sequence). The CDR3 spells CASQEAGHEQFF. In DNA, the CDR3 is TGTGCCTCCCAGGAGGCCGGCCATGAGCAGTTCTTC.

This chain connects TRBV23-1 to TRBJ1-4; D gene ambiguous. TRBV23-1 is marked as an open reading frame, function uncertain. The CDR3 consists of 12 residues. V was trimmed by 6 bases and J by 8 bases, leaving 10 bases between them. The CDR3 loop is CASRELEEKLFF. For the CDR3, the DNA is TGCGCCAGCAGGGAGCTGGAAGAAAAACTGTTTTTT.

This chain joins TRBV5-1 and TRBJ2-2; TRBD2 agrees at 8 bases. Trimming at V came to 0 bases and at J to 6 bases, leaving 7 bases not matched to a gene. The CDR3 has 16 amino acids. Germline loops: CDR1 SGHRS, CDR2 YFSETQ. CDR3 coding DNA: TGCGCCAGCAGCTTGGACGGGGGGGCAGCCTCCGGGGAGCTGTTTTTT. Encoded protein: CASSLDGGAASGELFF.

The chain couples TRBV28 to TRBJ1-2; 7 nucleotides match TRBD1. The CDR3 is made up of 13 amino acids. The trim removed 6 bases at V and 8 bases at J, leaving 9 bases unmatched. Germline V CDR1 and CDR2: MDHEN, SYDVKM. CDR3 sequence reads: CASSSTGVRGYTF. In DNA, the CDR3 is TGTGCCAGCAGCTCAACAGGGGTAAGAGGCTACACCTTC.

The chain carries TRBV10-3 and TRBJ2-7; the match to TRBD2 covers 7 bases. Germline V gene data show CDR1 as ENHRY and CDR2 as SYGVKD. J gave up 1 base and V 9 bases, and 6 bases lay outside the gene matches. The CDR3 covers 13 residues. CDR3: CAIKTSISYEQYF. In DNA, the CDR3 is TGTGCCATTAAGACTAGCATATCCTACGAGCAGTACTTC.

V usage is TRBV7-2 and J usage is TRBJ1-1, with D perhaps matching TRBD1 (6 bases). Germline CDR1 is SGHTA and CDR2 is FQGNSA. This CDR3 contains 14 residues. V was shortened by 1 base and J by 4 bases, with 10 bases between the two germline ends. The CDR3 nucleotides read TGTGCCAGCAGCTTAGATAACAGGGTCACTGAAGCTTTCTTT. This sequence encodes CASSLDNRVTEAFF. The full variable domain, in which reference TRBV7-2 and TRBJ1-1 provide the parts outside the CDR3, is GAGVSQSPSNKVTEKGKDVELRCDPISGHTALYWYRQSLGQGLEFLIYFQGNSAPDKSGLPSDRFSAERTGGSVSTLTIQRTQQEDSAVYLCASSLDNRVTEAFFGQGTRLTVV.

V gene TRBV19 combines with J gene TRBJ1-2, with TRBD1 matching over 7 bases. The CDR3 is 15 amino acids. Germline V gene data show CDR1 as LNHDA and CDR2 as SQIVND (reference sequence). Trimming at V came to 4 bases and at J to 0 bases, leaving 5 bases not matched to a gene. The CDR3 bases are TGTGCCAGTAGTAATGCAGGGGGAGCTAACTATGGCTACACCTTC. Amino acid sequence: CASSNAGGANYGYTF. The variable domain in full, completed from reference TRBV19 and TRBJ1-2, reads DGGITQSPKYLFRKEGQNVTLSCEQNLNHDAMYWYRQDPGQGLRLIYYSQIVNDFQKGDIAEGYSVSREKKESFPLTVTSAQKNPTAFYLCASSNAGGANYGYTFGSGTRLTVV.

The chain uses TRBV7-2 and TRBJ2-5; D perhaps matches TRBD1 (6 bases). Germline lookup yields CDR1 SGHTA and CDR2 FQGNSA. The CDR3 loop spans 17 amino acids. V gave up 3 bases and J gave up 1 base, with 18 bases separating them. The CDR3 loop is CASSFSFLQGPQETQYF. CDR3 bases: TGTGCCAGCAGCTTCTCATTTTTACAGGGCCCCCAAGAGACCCAGTACTTC.